Following are 25 T cell receptor beta chains from one sample sequenced in a study of T cell responses to AZD1222 COVID-19 vaccine. This table comes from immunoSEQ multiplex PCR, and its TCRdb copy is limited to in-frame clones, with some not included. The sample yields roughly 100,000 clones, over 75% seen once. This specimen was peripheral blood, taken on day 0 of AZD1222 vaccination. These receptors came from an adult in good health.

The rearrangement joins TRBV7-8 to TRBJ1-3; 8 positions match TRBD1. The trim removed 5 bases at V and 0 bases at J, leaving 3 bases unmatched. The germline CDR1 and CDR2 sequences are SGHVS and FQNEAQ. The CDR3 length is 15 residues. The DNA of the CDR3 is TGTGCCAGCAGCCCTGGGACAGGCTCTGGAAACACCATATATTTT. It encodes CASSPGTGSGNTIYF.

This rearrangement joins TRBV6-5 to TRBJ1-2, with D unresolved. Germline-derived CDR1 and CDR2 are MNHEY and SVGAGI. Between the trimmed V and J ends, which lost 4 bases and 5 bases, there was a span of 14 bases. The CDR3 is 14 amino acids. The CDR3 sequence is CASSSSVGYYGYTF. Written as DNA, the CDR3 is TGTGCCAGCAGTTCTTCAGTGGGGTATTATGGCTACACCTTC.

The V and J genes are TRBV7-9 and TRBJ2-4; TRBD1 agrees at 7 bases. J was trimmed by 5 bases and V by 2 bases; bases with no gene match: 3. CDR1 is SEHNR and CDR2 is FQNEAQ in the germline V gene (reference sequence). The CDR3 runs 14 residues. In nucleotides, the CDR3 is TGTGCCAGCAGCTTAAGGCAGGGGGAAAACATTCAGTACTTC. This translates into CASSLRQGENIQYF.

Points on this clone: Different DNA sequences within this sample yield the same CDR3. The rearrangement joins TRBV18 to TRBJ1-2, with TRBD1 identical over 8 bases. The CDR3 consists of 13 residues. Germline V gene data show CDR1 as KGHSH and CDR2 as LQKENI. With V trimmed by 2 bases and J by 6 bases, 2 bases remained unmatched. CDR3 region: CASSPDRGNGYTF. The CDR3 nucleotides are TGTGCCAGCTCACCAGACAGGGGTAATGGCTACACCTTC. The full variable domain, rest sourced from reference TRBV18 and TRBJ1-2, is NAGVMQNPRHLVRRRGQEARLRCSPMKGHSHVYWYRQLPEEGLKFMVYLQKENIIDESGMPKERFSAEFPKEGPSILRIQQVVRGDSAAYFCASSPDRGNGYTFGSGTRLTVV.

The chain carries TRBV12-3 or TRBV12-4 and TRBJ2-7, with 10 bases matching TRBD1. There are 13 residues in the CDR3. The V gene end was trimmed by 8 bases and the J gene end by 4 bases; junction bases not matched to a gene: 5. CDR3 sequence: CASRQGAGYEQYF. The CDR3 DNA reads as TGTGCCAGCCGACAGGGGGCGGGATACGAGCAGTACTTC.

The genes are TRBV28 and TRBJ1-6; TRBD1 agrees at 8 bases. Per the germline V gene, CDR1 is MDHEN and CDR2 is SYDVKM. J was trimmed by 7 bases and V by 10 bases; bases with no gene match: 6. This CDR3 is built from 13 residues. CDR3 DNA sequence: TGTGCCACCGACAGGGGCGGGAATTCACCCCTCCACTTT. Translation gives CATDRGGNSPLHF.

This rearrangement joins TRBV5-6 to TRBJ2-2; D is uncertain. Germline CDR1 reads SGHDT; CDR2 reads YYEEEE. The ends were cut back, 2 bases at V and 6 bases at J, with 5 bases in the middle. The length of the CDR3 is 12 residues. The DNA of the CDR3 is TGTGCCAGCAGCTTTGTTCCCGGGGAGCTGTTTTTT. Translating it yields CASSFVPGELFF. The full variable domain, with the rest looked up from reference TRBV5-6 and TRBJ2-2, is DAGVTQSPTHLIKTRGQQVTLRCSPKSGHDTVSWYQQALGQGPQFIFQYYEEEERQRGNFPDRFSGHQFPNYSSELNVNALLLGDSALYLCASSFVPGELFFGEGSRLTVL.

This sequence joins TRBV3-1 (or the pseudogene TRBV3-2) and TRBJ1-2, with D perhaps matching TRBD1 (5 bases). Trimming removed 4 bases from V and 3 bases from J, with 9 bases in between. CDR3 length: 13 amino acids. Germline values: CDR1 LGHDT, CDR2 YNNKEL (reference sequence). The CDR3 here is CASSPRGDYGYTF. The CDR3, as DNA: TGTGCCAGCAGCCCCCGGGGCGACTATGGCTACACCTTC.

The chain joins TRBV7-2 to TRBJ2-5; TRBD2 matches 12 bases. Germline CDR1 and CDR2: SGHTA and FQGNSA. The CDR3 is made up of 16 amino acids. Germline trimming cut 2 bases from V and 5 bases from J; bases unmatched to any gene: 6. The CDR3, as DNA: TGTGCCAGCAGCTTAACTAGCGGGAGGACGAGGGAGACCCAGTACTTC. Its translation is CASSLTSGRTRETQYF.

The chain has TRBV7-2 and TRBJ1-6; D is unclear. V lost 2 bases to trimming and J lost 13 bases, with 12 bases between them. The V gene's germline CDR1 is SGHTA and CDR2 FQGNSA. The CDR3 extends over 13 amino acids. The CDR3 loop reads CASSLSVPGPLHF. In DNA, the CDR3 is TGTGCCAGCAGCTTATCCGTCCCGGGGCCCCTCCACTTT.

The V and J genes are TRBV14 and TRBJ1-1, with D possibly being TRBD1 (5 bases). The CDR3 sequence is 13 residues long. In germline, CDR1 is SGHDN, CDR2 FVKESK. Between the trimmed V and J ends, which lost 0 bases and 5 bases, there was a span of 7 bases. The CDR3 region is CASSQDRETEAFF. The CDR3 DNA is TGTGCCAGCAGCCAAGACAGGGAGACTGAAGCTTTCTTT.

The chain employs TRBV2 and TRBJ1-1; D gene uncertain. The CDR3 loop spans 15 amino acids. Per the germline V gene, CDR1 is SNHLY and CDR2 is FYNNEI. Between the trimmed V and J ends, which lost 4 bases and 0 bases, there was a span of 12 bases. CDR3 nucleotides: TGTGCCAGCAGTGGGGAGGGCAGATTGAACACTGAAGCTTTCTTT. It codes for CASSGEGRLNTEAFF. The variable domain in full, with the rest retrieved from reference TRBV2 and TRBJ1-1, is EPEVTQTPSHQVTQMGQEVILRCVPISNHLYFYWYRQILGQKVEFLVSFYNNEISEKSEIFDDQFSVERPDGSNFTLKIRSTKLEDSAMYFCASSGEGRLNTEAFFGQGTRLTVV.

The chain is built from TRBV19 and TRBJ2-1, with D possibly being TRBD1 (5 bases). Between the trimmed V and J ends, which lost 3 bases and 6 bases, there was a span of 15 bases. CDR3 length equals 15 residues. Germline V gene lookup returns CDR1 LNHDA and CDR2 SQIVND (reference sequence). This chain's CDR3 is CASSMVSGWSNEQFF. The DNA for the CDR3 is TGTGCCAGTAGTATGGTCTCAGGGTGGAGCAATGAGCAGTTCTTC.

This clone came up a few times. The CDR3 DNA sequence: TGTGCCAGCAGCGCAACCGGGACAGGGAACAATGAGCAGTTCTTC. It yields the protein CASSATGTGNNEQFF. V gene TRBV9 combines with J gene TRBJ2-1; TRBD1 matches at 9 bases. Trimming at V came to 3 bases and at J to 5 bases, leaving 6 bases not matched to a gene. CDR1 SGDLS and CDR2 YYNGEE come from the germline V gene. The CDR3 length is 15 residues.

This clone came up once. The V gene is TRBV18, the J gene TRBJ1-1; a possible D gene is TRBD1 (5 bases). The CDR3 totals 15 residues. V gave up 3 bases and J gave up 1 base, with 12 bases separating them. Germline CDR1 is KGHSH and CDR2 is LQKENI. The CDR3 protein is CASSPAFGGNTEAFF. CDR3 DNA: TGTGCCAGCTCACCCGCCTTCGGGGGGAACACTGAAGCTTTCTTT.

V gene TRBV27 combines with J gene TRBJ2-1, with 10 bases aligning to TRBD2. Trimming cost V 5 bases and J 7 bases; bases outside gene matches: 11. The CDR3 sequence is 16 residues long. Germline V CDR1 and CDR2: MNHEY, SMNVEV (reference sequence). The chain's CDR3 is CASSPPSGSWLNEQFF. CDR3 sequence (DNA): TGTGCCAGCAGTCCCCCTAGCGGGAGCTGGCTAAATGAGCAGTTCTTC.

The rearrangement links TRBV4-3 to TRBJ2-7; tentatively, D is TRBD2 (5 bases). Germline CDR1 is LGHNA and CDR2 is YSLEER. V dropped 1 base and J dropped 4 bases, with 11 bases sitting between them. This CDR3 region has 14 residues. This CDR3 reads CASSQVRGMYEQYF. CDR3 DNA sequence: TGCGCCAGCAGCCAAGTCCGGGGAATGTACGAGCAGTACTTC.

The genes are TRBV2 and TRBJ1-2; D is ambiguous. Trimming left V 3 bases short and J 6 bases short, with 8 bases between. Germline CDR1 SNHLY, CDR2 FYNNEI. The CDR3 totals 12 residues. CDR3 region: CASSDIGDGYTF. The CDR3 DNA reads as TGTGCCAGCAGTGATATAGGAGATGGCTACACCTTC.

This sequence joins TRBV24-1 and TRBJ1-2; D possibly corresponds to TRBD1 (5 bases). CDR3 length equals 11 residues. Germline CDR1 and CDR2: KGHDR and SFDVKD. Trimming took 7 bases from V and 4 from J, leaving 6 bases between them. CDR3 residues: CATSDSYGYTF. CDR3 coding DNA: TGTGCCACCAGCGACAGCTATGGCTACACCTTC.

The chain links TRBV6-5 to TRBJ2-3; D is uncertain. The V end lost 6 bases, the J end lost 3 bases, and 13 bases lay between the germline ends. CDR1 is MNHEY and CDR2 is SVGAGI in the germline V gene. This CDR3 has 14 amino acids. The CDR3 loop reads CASSLSMWTDTQYF. CDR3 nucleotides: TGTGCCAGCAGCCTCAGTATGTGGACAGATACGCAGTATTTT.

V is TRBV18 and J is TRBJ2-5, with D perhaps matching TRBD2 (5 bases). V was clipped by 3 bases and J by 3 bases, with 8 bases between them. The CDR3 contains 13 residues. Germline V gives CDR1 KGHSH, CDR2 LQKENI. DNA of the CDR3: TGTGCCAGCTCACCCGGACTGAAAGAGACCCAGTACTTC. It is translated as CASSPGLKETQYF.

The CDR3 here is CASSRNPSEQYF. In nucleotides, the CDR3 is TGTGCCAGCAGTCGGAACCCCTCCGAGCAGTACTTC. The chain carries TRBV12-3 or TRBV12-4 and TRBJ2-7; D is ambiguous. V dropped 5 bases and J dropped 6 bases, with 11 bases sitting between them. The CDR3 consists of 12 residues.

This clone was counted between two and nine times. DNA of the CDR3: TGTGCCAGCAGCCACCGACAGGGAAGGAACACCGGGGAGCTGTTTTTT. The encoded protein is CASSHRQGRNTGELFF. The V and J genes are TRBV14 and TRBJ2-2; 7 nucleotides match TRBD1. After removal of 3 bases from V and 1 base from J, the junction contained 5 bases not matched to a gene. The length of the CDR3 is 16 residues. CDR1 is SGHDN and CDR2 is FVKESK in the germline V gene.

The chain is built from TRBV29-1 and TRBJ1-1; unclear D gene. Trimming shortened V by 2 bases and J by 4 bases, and 23 bases separated the two germline ends. The germline gives CDR1 SQVTM, CDR2 ANQGSEA. This CDR3 is 17 amino acids long. This chain's CDR3 is CSVESRILQAGRTEAFF. The DNA of the CDR3 is TGCAGCGTTGAATCTAGAATTCTCCAGGCGGGTCGCACTGAAGCTTTCTTT.

This sequence joins TRBV5-6 and TRBJ1-4; 9 bases are a match to TRBD1. Germline V gene data show CDR1 as SGHDT and CDR2 as YYEEEE. This CDR3 has 15 residues. Germline trimming cut 0 bases from V and 5 bases from J; bases unmatched to any gene: 2. CDR3 region: CASSLATGGNEKLFF. CDR3 DNA sequence: TGTGCCAGCAGCTTGGCGACAGGGGGGAATGAAAAACTGTTTTTT.